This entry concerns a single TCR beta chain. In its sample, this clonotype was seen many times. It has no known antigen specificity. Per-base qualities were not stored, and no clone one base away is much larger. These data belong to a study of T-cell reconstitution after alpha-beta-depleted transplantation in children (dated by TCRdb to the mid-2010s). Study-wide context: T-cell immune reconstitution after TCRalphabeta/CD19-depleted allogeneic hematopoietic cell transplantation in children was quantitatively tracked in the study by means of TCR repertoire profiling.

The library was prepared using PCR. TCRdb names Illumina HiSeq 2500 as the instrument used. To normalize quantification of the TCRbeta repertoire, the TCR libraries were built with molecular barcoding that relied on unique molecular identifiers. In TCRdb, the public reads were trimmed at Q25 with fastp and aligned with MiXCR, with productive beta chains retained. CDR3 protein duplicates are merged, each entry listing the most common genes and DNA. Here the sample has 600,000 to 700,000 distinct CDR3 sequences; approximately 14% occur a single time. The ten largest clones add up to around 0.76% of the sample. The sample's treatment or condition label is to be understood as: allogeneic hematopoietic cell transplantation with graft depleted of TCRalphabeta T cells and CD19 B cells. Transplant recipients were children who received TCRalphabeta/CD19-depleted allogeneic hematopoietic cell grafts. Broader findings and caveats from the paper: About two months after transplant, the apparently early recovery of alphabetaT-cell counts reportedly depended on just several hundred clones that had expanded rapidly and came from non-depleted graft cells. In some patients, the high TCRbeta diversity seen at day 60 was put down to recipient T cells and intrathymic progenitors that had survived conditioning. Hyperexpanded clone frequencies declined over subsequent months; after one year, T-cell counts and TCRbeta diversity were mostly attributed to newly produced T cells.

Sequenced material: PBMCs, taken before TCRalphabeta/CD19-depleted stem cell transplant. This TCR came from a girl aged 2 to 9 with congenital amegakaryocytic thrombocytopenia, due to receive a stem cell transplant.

Here the CDR3 is given as CSASDPRRGAGVRNEQFF. The sequence in DNA is TGCAGTGCTAGTGATCCGAGAAGGGGGGCGGGAGTTAGAAATGAGCAGTTCTTC. The receptor chain draws on TRBV20-1 and TRBJ2-1; TRBD2 is a possible D gene, resting on 7 matching bases. According to the germline V gene (reference sequence), CDR1 reads DFQATT and CDR2 reads SNEGSKA. V sheds 3 bases and J sheds 7 bases, leaving 28 bases between their ends. From the cysteine through the phenylalanine, the CDR3 covers 18 amino acids. Of all the DNA, just the CDR3 is kept, 54 bases in frame from base 1.